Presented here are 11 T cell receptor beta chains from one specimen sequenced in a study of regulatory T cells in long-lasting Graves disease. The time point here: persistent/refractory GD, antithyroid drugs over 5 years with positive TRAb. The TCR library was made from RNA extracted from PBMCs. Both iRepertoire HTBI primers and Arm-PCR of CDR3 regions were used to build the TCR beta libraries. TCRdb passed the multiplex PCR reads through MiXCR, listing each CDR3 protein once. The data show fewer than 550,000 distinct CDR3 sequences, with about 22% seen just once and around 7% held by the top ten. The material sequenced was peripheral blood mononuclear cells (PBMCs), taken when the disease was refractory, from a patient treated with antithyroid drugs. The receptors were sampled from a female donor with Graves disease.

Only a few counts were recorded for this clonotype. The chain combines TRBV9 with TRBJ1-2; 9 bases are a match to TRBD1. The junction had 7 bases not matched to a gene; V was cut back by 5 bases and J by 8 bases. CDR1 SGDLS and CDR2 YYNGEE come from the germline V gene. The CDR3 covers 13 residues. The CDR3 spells CASRPGTGTGYTF. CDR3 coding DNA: TGTGCCAGCAGACCAGGGACAGGGACCGGCTACACCTTC.

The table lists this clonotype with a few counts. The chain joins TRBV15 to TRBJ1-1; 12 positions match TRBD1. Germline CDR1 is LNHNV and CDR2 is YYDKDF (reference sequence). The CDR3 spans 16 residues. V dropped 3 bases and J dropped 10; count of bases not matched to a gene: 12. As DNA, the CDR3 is TGTGCCACCAGCAGGCTCACCGGGACAGGGGGCTTGGGAGCTTTCTTT. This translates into CATSRLTGTGGLGAFF.

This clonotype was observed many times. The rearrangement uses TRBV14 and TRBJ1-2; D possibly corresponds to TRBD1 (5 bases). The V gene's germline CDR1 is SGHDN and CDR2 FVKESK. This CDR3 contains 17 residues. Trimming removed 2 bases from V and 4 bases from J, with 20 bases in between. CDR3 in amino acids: CASSQNTRGGRGYGYTF. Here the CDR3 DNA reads TGTGCCAGCAGCCAAAACACAAGGGGAGGCCGAGGCTATGGCTACACCTTC.

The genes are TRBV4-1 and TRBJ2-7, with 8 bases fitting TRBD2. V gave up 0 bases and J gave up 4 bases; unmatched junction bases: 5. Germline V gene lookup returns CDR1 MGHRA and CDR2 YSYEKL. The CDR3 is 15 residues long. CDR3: CASSQERGAIYEQYF. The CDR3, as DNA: TGCGCCAGCAGCCAAGAGCGGGGGGCAATATACGAGCAGTACTTC.

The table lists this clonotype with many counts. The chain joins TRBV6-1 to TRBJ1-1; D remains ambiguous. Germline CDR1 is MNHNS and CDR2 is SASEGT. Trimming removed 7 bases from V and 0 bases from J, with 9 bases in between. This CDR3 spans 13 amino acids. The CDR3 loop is CASKEELNTEAFF. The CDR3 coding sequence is TGTGCCAGCAAGGAGGAGCTGAACACTGAAGCTTTCTTT.

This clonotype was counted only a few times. CDR3 sequence: CASSFAGRQGYTF. Here the CDR3 DNA reads TGTGCCAGCAGCTTCGCAGGGCGTCAAGGCTACACCTTC. V is TRBV7-9 and J is TRBJ1-2; TRBD1 is a possible D gene (5 bases). Germline V CDR1 and CDR2: SEHNR, FQNEAQ (reference sequence). This CDR3 spans 13 amino acids. V was cut by 3 bases and J by 8 bases, with 13 bases left in between.

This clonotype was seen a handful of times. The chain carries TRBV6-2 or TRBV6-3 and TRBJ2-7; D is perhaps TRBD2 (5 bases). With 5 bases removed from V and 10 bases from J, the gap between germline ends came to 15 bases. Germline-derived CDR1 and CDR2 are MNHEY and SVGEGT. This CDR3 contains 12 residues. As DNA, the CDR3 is TGTGCCAGCAGTGAAGTGAGGGAATCCCAGTACTTC. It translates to CASSEVRESQYF.

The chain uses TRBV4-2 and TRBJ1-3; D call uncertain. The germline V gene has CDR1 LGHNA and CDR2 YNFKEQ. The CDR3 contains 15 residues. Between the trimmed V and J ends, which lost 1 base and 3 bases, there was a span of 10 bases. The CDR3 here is CASSQAEAVGNTIYF. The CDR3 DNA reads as TGTGCCAGCAGCCAAGCAGAGGCGGTTGGAAACACCATATATTTT.

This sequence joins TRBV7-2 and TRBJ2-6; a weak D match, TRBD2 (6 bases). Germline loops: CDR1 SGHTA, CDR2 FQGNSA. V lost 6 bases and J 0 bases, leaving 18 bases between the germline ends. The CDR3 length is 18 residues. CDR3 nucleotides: TGTGCCAGCAGGCCCGGGGGAGTCCGAAGCTCTGGGGCCAACGTCCTGACTTTC. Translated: CASRPGGVRSSGANVLTF.

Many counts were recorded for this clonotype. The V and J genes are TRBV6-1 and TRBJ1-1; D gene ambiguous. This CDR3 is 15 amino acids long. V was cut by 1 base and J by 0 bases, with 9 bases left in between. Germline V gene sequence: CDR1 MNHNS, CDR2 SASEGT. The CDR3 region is CASSEVGRLNTEAFF. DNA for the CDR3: TGTGCCAGCAGTGAAGTAGGCCGGTTGAACACTGAAGCTTTCTTT.

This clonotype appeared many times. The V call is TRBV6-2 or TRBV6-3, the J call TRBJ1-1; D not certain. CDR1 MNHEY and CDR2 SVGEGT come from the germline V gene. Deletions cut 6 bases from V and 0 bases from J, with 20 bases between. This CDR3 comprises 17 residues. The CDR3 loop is CASSLTGRTPMNTEAFF. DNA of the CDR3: TGTGCCAGCAGCCTAACCGGTAGGACTCCCATGAACACTGAAGCTTTCTTT.